This T cell receptor beta chain was sequenced during a study of vaccination effects on CD4 cells after COVID-19. This clone occurred a few times. As yet, its antigen is unknown. The method was immunoSEQ multiplex PCR; TCRdb's version includes in-frame clones alone and lacks a portion of them. The sample consists of 30,000 or so clones, about 63% of them appearing once. Under the ViraFEST assay, PBMC were stimulated with viral peptide pools so that antigen-specific CD4+ T cells expanded. Sequencing was performed afterwards. Once cultured for under 11 days, the cells underwent separation to obtain CD4+ T cells. The CDR3 is made up of 20 amino acids. V was trimmed by 0 bases and J by 0 bases, leaving 23 bases between them. CDR1 LGHNA and CDR2 YNFKEQ come from the germline V gene.

The chain carries TRBV4-2 and TRBJ1-1; a weak D match, TRBD1 (5 bases). The sample consisted of CD4+ T cells from PBMCs cultured with HCoV-229E spike peptides, taken before COVID-19 vaccination. The sequence came from a human donor who received a COVID-19 vaccine. The CDR3 nucleotides read TGTGCCAGCAGCCAAGATCAACATGCCGGGGGGTGGGTGATGAACACTGAAGCTTTCTTT. It codes for CASSQDQHAGGWVMNTEAFF.